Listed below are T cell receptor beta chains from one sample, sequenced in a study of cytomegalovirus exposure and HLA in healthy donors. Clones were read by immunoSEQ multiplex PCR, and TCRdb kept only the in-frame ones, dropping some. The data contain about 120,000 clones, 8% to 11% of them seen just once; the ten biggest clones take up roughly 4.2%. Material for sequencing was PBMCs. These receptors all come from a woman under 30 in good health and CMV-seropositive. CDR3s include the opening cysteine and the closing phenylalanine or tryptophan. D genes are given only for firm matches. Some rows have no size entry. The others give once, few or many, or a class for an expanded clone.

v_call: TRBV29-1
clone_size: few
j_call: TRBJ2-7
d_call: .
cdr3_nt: TGCAGCGCAATTGCTACGGTCTTCTACGAGCAGTACTTC
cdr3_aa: CSAIATVFYEQYF

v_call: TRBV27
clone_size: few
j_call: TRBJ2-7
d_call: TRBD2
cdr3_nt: TGTGCCAGCAGTCCGGGGACTAGCGGCTCCTACGAGCAGTACTTC
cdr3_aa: CASSPGTSGSYEQYF

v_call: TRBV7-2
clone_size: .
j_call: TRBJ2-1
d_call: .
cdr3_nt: TGTGCCAGCAGCTCCACACCCGGGATCCTATCCTACAATGAGCAGTTCTTC
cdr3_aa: CASSSTPGILSYNEQFF

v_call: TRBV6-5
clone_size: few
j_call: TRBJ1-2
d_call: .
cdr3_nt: TGTGCCAGCGCGTTGGACAGATTGAGTTATGGCTACACCTTC
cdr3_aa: CASALDRLSYGYTF

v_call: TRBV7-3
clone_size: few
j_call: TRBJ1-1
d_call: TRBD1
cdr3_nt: TGTGCCAGCAAAATGGACAGGGCCACTGAAGCTTTCTTT
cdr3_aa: CASKMDRATEAFF

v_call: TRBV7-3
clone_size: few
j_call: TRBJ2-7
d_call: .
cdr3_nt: TGTGCCAGCAGCTTAACGGACACCTCCTACGAGCAGTACTTC
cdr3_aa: CASSLTDTSYEQYF

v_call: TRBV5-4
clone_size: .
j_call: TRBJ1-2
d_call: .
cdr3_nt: TGTGCCAGCAGTTACGGACAGTCAAACTATGGCTACACCTTC
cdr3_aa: CASSYGQSNYGYTF

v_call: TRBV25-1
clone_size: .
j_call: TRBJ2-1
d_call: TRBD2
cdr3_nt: TGTGCCAGGAGGGGGTGGCTAGCGGGAGGCAATGAGCAGTTCTTC
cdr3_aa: CARRGWLAGGNEQFF

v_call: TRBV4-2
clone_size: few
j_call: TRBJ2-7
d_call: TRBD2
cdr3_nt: TGTGCCAGCAGCCCCGAGCGGGAGGCTGACTACGAGCAGTACTTC
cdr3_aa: CASSPEREADYEQYF

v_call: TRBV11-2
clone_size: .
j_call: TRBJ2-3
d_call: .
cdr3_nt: TGTGCCATAAGCGGGTTCACAGATACGCAGTATTTT
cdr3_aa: CAISGFTDTQYF

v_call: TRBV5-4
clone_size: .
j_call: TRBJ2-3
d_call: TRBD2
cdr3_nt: TGTGCCAGCAGCCTCACCGGGACTAGCGCCACAGATACGCAGTATTTT
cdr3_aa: CASSLTGTSATDTQYF

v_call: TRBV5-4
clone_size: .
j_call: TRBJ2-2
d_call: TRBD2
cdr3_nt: TGTGCCAGCAGCCCTCTGGGCGGGAGAACCGGGGAGCTGTTTTTT
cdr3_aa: CASSPLGGRTGELFF

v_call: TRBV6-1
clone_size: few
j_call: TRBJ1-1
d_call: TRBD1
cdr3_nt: TGTGCCAGCAGAACCCGGGACAGGGTGACTGAAGCTTTCTTT
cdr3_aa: CASRTRDRVTEAFF

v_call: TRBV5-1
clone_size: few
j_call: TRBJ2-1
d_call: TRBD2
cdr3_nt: TGCGCCAGCAGCTTCATACTGGGACTAGCCGACAATGAGCAGTTCTTC
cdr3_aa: CASSFILGLADNEQFF

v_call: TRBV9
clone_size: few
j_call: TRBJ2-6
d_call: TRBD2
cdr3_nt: TGTGCCAGCAGCGCCGCGGGACTAGCAGACTCTGGGGCCAACGTCCTGACTTTC
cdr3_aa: CASSAAGLADSGANVLTF

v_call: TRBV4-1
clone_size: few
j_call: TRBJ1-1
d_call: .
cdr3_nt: TGCGCCAGCAGGGCGCAGCAGGTCCCCAACACTGAAGCTTTCTTT
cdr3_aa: CASRAQQVPNTEAFF

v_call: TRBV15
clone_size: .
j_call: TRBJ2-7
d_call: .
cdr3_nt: TGTGCCACCAGCAGAGATAAGGAGACCACTTACGAGCAGTACTTC
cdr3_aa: CATSRDKETTYEQYF

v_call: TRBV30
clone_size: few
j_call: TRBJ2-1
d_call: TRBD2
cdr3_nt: TGTGCCTGGAGTGTACTTAGCGGGTTTCACAATGAGCAGTTCTTC
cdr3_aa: CAWSVLSGFHNEQFF

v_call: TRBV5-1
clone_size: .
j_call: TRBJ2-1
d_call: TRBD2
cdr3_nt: TGCGCCAGCAGCTTGGCTTTAGCGGGAGGTATAGGCTCCTACAATGAGCAGTTCTTC
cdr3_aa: CASSLALAGGIGSYNEQFF

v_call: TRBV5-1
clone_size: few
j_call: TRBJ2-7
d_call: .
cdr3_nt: TGCGCCAGCAGCTTGGTCCCCTCCTCCTACGAGCAGTACTTC
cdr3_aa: CASSLVPSSYEQYF

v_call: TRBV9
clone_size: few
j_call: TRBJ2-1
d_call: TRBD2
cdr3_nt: TGTGCCAGCAGCCTCCCCGGGACTAGCGGGAATAATGAGCAGTTCTTC
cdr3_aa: CASSLPGTSGNNEQFF

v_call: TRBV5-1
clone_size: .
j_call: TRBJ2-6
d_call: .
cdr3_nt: TGCGCCAGCAGTTCCGGGACTGCGTCTTTCTCTGGGGCCAACGTCCTGACTTTC
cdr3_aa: CASSSGTASFSGANVLTF

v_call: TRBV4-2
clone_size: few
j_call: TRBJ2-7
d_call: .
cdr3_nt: TGTGCCAGCAGCCAAACGGGGTACGAGCAGTACTTC
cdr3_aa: CASSQTGYEQYF

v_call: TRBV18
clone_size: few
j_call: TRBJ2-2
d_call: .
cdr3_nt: TGTGCCAGCTCACTCTTACTCCAGGAAACCGGGGAGCTGTTTTTT
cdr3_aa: CASSLLLQETGELFF

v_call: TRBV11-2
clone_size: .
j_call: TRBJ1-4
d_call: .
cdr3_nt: TGTGCCAGCAGCTTATCACAGGGTACTTTTGAAAAACTGTTTTTT
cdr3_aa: CASSLSQGTFEKLFF

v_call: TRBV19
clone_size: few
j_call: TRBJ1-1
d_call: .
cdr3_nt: TGTGCCAGTAGTATGGGCTCGAGGGTGGTGAACACTGAAGCTTTCTTT
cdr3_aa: CASSMGSRVVNTEAFF

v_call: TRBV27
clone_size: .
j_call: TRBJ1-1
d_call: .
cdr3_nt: TGTGCCAGCAGTTTGGGGCAGGGATTAGGGGCGACTTTCTTT
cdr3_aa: CASSLGQGLGATFF

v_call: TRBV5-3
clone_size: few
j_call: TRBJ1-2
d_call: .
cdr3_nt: TGTGCCAGAAGCTTGGTAGCAGAGAACTATGGCTACACCTTC
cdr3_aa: CARSLVAENYGYTF

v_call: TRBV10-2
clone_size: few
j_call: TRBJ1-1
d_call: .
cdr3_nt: TGCGCCTCACGGGGGGGGGACGTGGCTGAAGCTTTCTTT
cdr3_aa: CASRGGDVAEAFF

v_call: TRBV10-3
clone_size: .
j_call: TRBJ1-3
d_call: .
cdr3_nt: TGTGCCATCAGTGAAACAGGGACTGGAAACACCATATATTTT
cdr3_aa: CAISETGTGNTIYF

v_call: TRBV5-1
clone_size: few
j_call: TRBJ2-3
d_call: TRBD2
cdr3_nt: TGCGCCAGCAGCTTGGTGGGACTAGATCAGTCAGATACGCAGTATTTT
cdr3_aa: CASSLVGLDQSDTQYF

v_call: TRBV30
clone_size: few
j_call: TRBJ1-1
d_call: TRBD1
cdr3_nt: TGTGCCTGGGGGGGACAGGGCCTTGTGACTTTCTTT
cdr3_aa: CAWGGQGLVTFF

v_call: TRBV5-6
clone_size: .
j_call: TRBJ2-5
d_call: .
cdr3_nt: TGTGCCAGCAGCTGGTCGGTCCGGGAGACCCAGTACTTC
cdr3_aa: CASSWSVRETQYF

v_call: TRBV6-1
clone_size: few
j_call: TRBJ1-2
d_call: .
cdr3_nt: TGTGCCAGCAGTGCTTCCTATGGCTACACCTTC
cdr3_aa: CASSASYGYTF

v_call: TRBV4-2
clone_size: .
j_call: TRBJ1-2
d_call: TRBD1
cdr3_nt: TGTGCCAGCAGCCAAAGACAGGGAGGAGGTGGCTACACCTTC
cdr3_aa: CASSQRQGGGGYTF

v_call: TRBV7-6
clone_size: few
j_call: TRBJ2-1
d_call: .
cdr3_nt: TGTGCCAGCAGCTTAGAGCCCCTTGAGCCCTACAATGAGCAGTTCTTC
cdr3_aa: CASSLEPLEPYNEQFF

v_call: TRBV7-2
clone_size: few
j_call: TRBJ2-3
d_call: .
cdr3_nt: TGTGCCAGCAGCTTAGTAGGGGGTGGCACAGATACGCAGTATTTT
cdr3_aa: CASSLVGGGTDTQYF

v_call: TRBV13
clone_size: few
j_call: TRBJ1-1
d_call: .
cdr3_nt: TGTGCCAGCAGCTCCGCTGGGGGGGGGCCGGGTGCTTTCTTT
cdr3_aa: CASSSAGGGPGAFF

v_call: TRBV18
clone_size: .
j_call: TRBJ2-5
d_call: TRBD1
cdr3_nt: TGTGCCAGCTCACGGACAGGGGAACAAGAGACCCAGTACTTC
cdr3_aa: CASSRTGEQETQYF